Below, 32 T cell receptor beta chains from the same sample are listed, as sequenced in a study of control samples from healthy donors and cancer patients. Measured with immunoSEQ multiplex PCR; TCRdb has only the in-frame clones, and not every one. Of 89,000 or so clones in the sample, 80% to 90% were seen once. The material sequenced was blood. The source is a man aged 50-59 years in good health.

This sequence joins TRBV12-3 or TRBV12-4 and TRBJ1-2; D is possibly TRBD1 (6 bases). Trimming took off 4 bases at V and 4 bases at J, with 7 bases between the two ends. The CDR3 consists of 12 residues. The CDR3 DNA sequence: TGTGCCAGCAGTTACAGGGCCTATGGCTACACCTTC. Encoded protein: CASSYRAYGYTF.

This clone has more than one count but fewer than ten. The chain joins TRBV6-5 to TRBJ1-1; D is uncertain. The germline V gene has CDR1 MNHEY and CDR2 SVGAGI. The V end was cut by 4 bases, the J end by 4 bases, with 13 bases between. This CDR3 contains 14 residues. The chain's CDR3 is CASSLRPGSTEAFF. The DNA for the CDR3 is TGTGCCAGCAGTTTACGTCCGGGGAGCACTGAAGCTTTCTTT.

The chain carries TRBV2 and TRBJ2-2, with TRBD1 identical over 11 bases. Germline V CDR1 and CDR2: SNHLY, FYNNEI. The CDR3 runs to 14 residues. The trim removed 8 bases at V and 5 bases at J, leaving 4 bases unmatched. CDR3 sequence reads: CASRRDRGTGELFF. CDR3 sequence (DNA): TGTGCCAGCCGCCGGGACAGGGGGACCGGGGAGCTGTTTTTT.

This chain joins TRBV4-1 and TRBJ2-7, with 8 bases identical to TRBD2. Trimming removed 5 bases from V and 4 bases from J; junction bases left unmatched: 7. Germline CDR1 reads MGHRA; CDR2 reads YSYEKL. CDR3 length: 14 residues. The CDR3, as DNA: TGCGCCAGCAGCGACCCTAGCGGGTCATACGAGCAGTACTTC. Translated, it gives CASSDPSGSYEQYF.

The V and J genes are TRBV18 and TRBJ2-7, with D perhaps TRBD1 or TRBD2 (5 bases each). This CDR3 has 12 residues. V was clipped by 5 bases and J by 1 base, with 6 bases between them. Germline V gives CDR1 KGHSH, CDR2 LQKENI. In nucleotides, the CDR3 is TGTGCCAGCTCAGGGGGTTCCTACGAGCAGTACTTC. It specifies CASSGGSYEQYF.

The chain carries TRBV30 and TRBJ1-5; no firm D call. With 3 bases removed from V and 7 bases from J, the gap between germline ends came to 19 bases. The CDR3 has 15 residues. Germline V gene lookup returns CDR1 GTSNPN and CDR2 SVGIG (reference sequence). The CDR3 DNA is TGTGCCTGGAGCCAAAGTTCAGCGGGGTGGCAGCCCCAGCATTTT. It encodes CAWSQSSAGWQPQHF.

This clone was recorded a few times. The chain combines TRBV4-3 with TRBJ2-1; 8 nucleotides line up with TRBD2. CDR3 length: 16 amino acids. V dropped 1 base and J dropped 7; count of bases not matched to a gene: 9. Germline assignment: CDR1 LGHNA and CDR2 YSLEER. CDR3 coding DNA: TGCGCCAGCAGCCAAGTCGCGGGGGGTGCATGGAATGAGCAGTTCTTC. Residues: CASSQVAGGAWNEQFF.

The chain couples TRBV15 to TRBJ2-2; the match to TRBD2 covers 8 bases. J was trimmed by 0 bases and V by 4 bases; bases with no gene match: 7. The CDR3 is 17 residues long. Germline V lookup: CDR1 LNHNV, CDR2 YYDKDF (reference sequence). CDR3 in amino acids: CATSKFGGAPNTGELFF. As DNA, the CDR3 is TGTGCCACCAGCAAGTTCGGGGGGGCGCCGAACACCGGGGAGCTGTTTTTT.

The rearrangement uses TRBV6-5 and TRBJ2-3, with D possibly being TRBD2 (6 bases). V dropped 6 bases and J dropped 2 bases, with 9 bases sitting between them. CDR1 MNHEY and CDR2 SVGAGI come from the germline V gene. The CDR3 loop spans 13 amino acids. CDR3 coding DNA: TGTGCCAGCAGGGACTACCTCACAGATACGCAGTATTTT. Residues: CASRDYLTDTQYF.

The chain has TRBV5-1 and TRBJ1-2; possibly TRBD1 for D (5 bases). Trimming removed 4 bases from V and 0 bases from J, with 13 bases in between. This CDR3 has 15 residues. The germline gives CDR1 SGHRS, CDR2 YFSETQ. The DNA of the CDR3 is TGCGCCAGCAGCGAGGGACCTCCCGCTAACTATGGCTACACCTTC. Encoded protein: CASSEGPPANYGYTF.

In this sample, this clone turned up a few times. The chain is built from TRBV27 and TRBJ1-1; perhaps TRBD1 as D (6 bases). This CDR3 spans 14 amino acids. Trimming removed 7 bases from V and 0 bases from J, with 12 bases in between. CDR1 is MNHEY, CDR2 SMNVEV, per germline (reference sequence). CDR3 nucleotides: TGTGCCAGCACCAGGGACACCATGAACACTGAAGCTTTCTTT. Translation: CASTRDTMNTEAFF.

The chain joins TRBV11-2 to TRBJ1-4; D uncertain. Trimming shortened V by 5 bases and J by 0 bases, and 10 bases separated the two germline ends. In germline, CDR1 is SGHAT, CDR2 FQNNGV. The CDR3 consists of 15 residues. The chain's CDR3 is CASSPQEATNEKLFF. The CDR3 region has the DNA TGTGCCAGCAGCCCGCAGGAAGCAACTAATGAAAAACTGTTTTTT.

The chain joins TRBV4-1 to TRBJ2-4, with D perhaps matching TRBD1 or TRBD2 (5 bases each). Germline CDR1 MGHRA, CDR2 YSYEKL. Trimming pared 0 bases from V and 5 bases from J, leaving 17 bases between. The CDR3 runs to 17 residues. CDR3 bases: TGCGCCAGCAGCCAAGAAGGGGCGGCAGGGCGGGAAAACATTCAGTACTTC. This sequence encodes CASSQEGAAGRENIQYF.

This clone was picked up a small number of times. The rearrangement links TRBV5-4 to TRBJ2-1, with 13 bases fitting TRBD2. The germline V gene encodes CDR1 SGHNT and CDR2 YYREEE (reference sequence). V was clipped by 4 bases and J by 2 bases; unmatched bases: 9. CDR3 length: 18 residues. CDR3 DNA: TGTGCCAGCAGCCCGCAACTAGCGGGGGGGAACACCTACAATGAGCAGTTCTTC. It is translated as CASSPQLAGGNTYNEQFF.

The CDR3, as DNA: TGTGCCAGCAGTTATGTAATTGGGGGAGGAACTGAAGCTTTCTTT. It codes for CASSYVIGGGTEAFF. V and J are TRBV6-2 or TRBV6-3 and TRBJ1-1; the D gene is possibly TRBD1 (5 bases). This CDR3 contains 15 residues. CDR1 and CDR2 (germline): MNHEY, SVGEGT. V was clipped by 3 bases and J by 5 bases, with 16 bases between them.

V gene TRBV3-1 (or the pseudogene TRBV3-2) combines with J gene TRBJ1-1, with 8 bases matching TRBD1. Germline CDR1 and CDR2: LGHDT and YNNKEL (reference sequence). With V trimmed by 6 bases and J by 5 bases, 14 bases remained unmatched. CDR3 length: 16 amino acids. DNA of the CDR3: TGTGCCAGCAGGGGGGGGACAGGTATTTTTGGAACTGAAGCTTTCTTT. Its translation is CASRGGTGIFGTEAFF.

The chain carries TRBV5-6 and TRBJ1-5; 8 bases are shared with TRBD1. The CDR3 contains 16 residues. Germline V gene data show CDR1 as SGHDT and CDR2 as YYEEEE. Trimming took 2 bases from V and 3 from J; bases not matched to a gene: 7. CDR3 DNA: TGTGCCAGCAGCTTTGGAGACAGGGGCCCCAATCAGCCCCAGCATTTT. This codes for CASSFGDRGPNQPQHF. Full variable domain (missing parts from reference TRBV5-6 and TRBJ1-5): DAGVTQSPTHLIKTRGQQVTLRCSPKSGHDTVSWYQQALGQGPQFIFQYYEEEERQRGNFPDRFSGHQFPNYSSELNVNALLLGDSALYLCASSFGDRGPNQPQHFGDGTRLSIL.

This clone occurred once. V is TRBV24-1 and J is TRBJ2-5; 10 bases map to TRBD2. V lost 3 bases to trimming and J lost 0 bases; unmatched junction nucleotides: 3. The CDR3 runs 16 residues. Germline V gene data show CDR1 as KGHDR and CDR2 as SFDVKD. CDR3 in DNA: TGTGCCACCAGTGATGCTAGCGGGAGTAACCAAGAGACCCAGTACTTC. Translated, it gives CATSDASGSNQETQYF.

The genes are TRBV7-9 and TRBJ1-4, with D possibly matching TRBD1 (5 bases). The CDR3 runs 16 residues. The germline V gene has CDR1 SEHNR and CDR2 FQNEAQ (reference sequence). Trimming cost V 4 bases and J 0 bases, with 12 bases left between them. This CDR3 reads CASSSPLGPTNEKLFF. The CDR3 DNA is TGTGCCAGCAGCTCCCCCTTGGGACCAACTAATGAAAAACTGTTTTTT.

The chain has TRBV5-1 and TRBJ1-3; TRBD1 matches at 9 bases. The CDR3 has 15 amino acids. From germline, CDR1 is SGHRS and CDR2 YFSETQ. V shed 3 bases and J 1 base; nucleotides not matched to a gene: 2. In nucleotides, the CDR3 is TGCGCCAGCAGCTGGGGGACAGGGTCTGGAAACACCATATATTTT. Translated, it gives CASSWGTGSGNTIYF. The variable domain in full, with the rest retrieved from reference TRBV5-1 and TRBJ1-3, is KAGVTQTPRYLIKTRGQQVTLSCSPISGHRSVSWYQQTPGQGLQFLFEYFSETQRNKGNFPGRFSGRQFSNSRSEMNVSTLELGDSALYLCASSWGTGSGNTIYFGEGSWLTVV.

This sequence joins TRBV30 and TRBJ1-2; 10 bases match TRBD1. CDR1 is GTSNPN and CDR2 is SVGIG in the germline V gene (reference sequence). V dropped 1 base and J dropped 5; count of bases not matched to a gene: 4. The CDR3 covers 14 residues. Written as DNA, the CDR3 is TGTGCCTGGAGTGGGGACAGGGGTGGTTATGGCTACACCTTC. Translating gives CAWSGDRGGYGYTF.

The V gene is TRBV19, the J gene TRBJ2-5; perhaps TRBD2 as D (6 bases). Germline CDR1 and CDR2: LNHDA and SQIVND (reference sequence). This CDR3 spans 13 amino acids. Trimming left V 5 bases short and J 7 bases short, with 14 bases between. The CDR3 loop is CASSGPTEGTQYF. For the CDR3, the DNA is TGTGCCAGTAGTGGGCCCACGGAGGGGACCCAGTACTTC.

This clone was counted a few times. The V gene is TRBV27, the J gene TRBJ1-1; 10 bases match TRBD1. The V gene end was trimmed by 1 base and the J gene end by 0 bases; junction bases not matched to a gene: 11. Germline V CDR1 and CDR2: MNHEY, SMNVEV (reference sequence). The CDR3 runs 19 residues. CDR3 region: CASSLFPPGQGFMNTEAFF. DNA for the CDR3: TGTGCCAGCAGTTTATTCCCACCGGGACAGGGGTTCATGAACACTGAAGCTTTCTTT.

The V call is TRBV5-1, the J call TRBJ1-1; D gene ambiguous. Trimming took off 7 bases at V and 1 base at J, with 11 bases between the two ends. Per germline, CDR1 SGHRS and CDR2 YFSETQ. The CDR3 loop spans 13 amino acids. The CDR3 loop reads CASAEVGNTEAFF. Written as DNA, the CDR3 is TGCGCCAGCGCAGAGGTCGGGAACACTGAAGCTTTCTTT.

The V and J genes are TRBV29-1 and TRBJ2-5; the match to TRBD2 covers 9 bases. Germline V gene sequence: CDR1 SQVTM, CDR2 ANQGSEA. The ends lost 3 bases at V and 2 bases at J; junction bases unmatched: 4. This CDR3 has 14 residues. CDR3 in amino acids: CSVDWREGQETQYF. The DNA of the CDR3 is TGCAGCGTTGATTGGCGGGAGGGACAAGAGACCCAGTACTTC.

The chain is built from TRBV5-4 and TRBJ1-3; D ambiguous. The germline gives CDR1 SGHNT, CDR2 YYREEE (reference sequence). Between the trimmed V and J ends, which lost 0 bases and 4 bases, there was a span of 14 bases. This CDR3 is built from 16 residues. The CDR3 region is CASSLGGYLDGNTIYF. CDR3 bases: TGTGCCAGCAGCTTGGGCGGGTATTTGGACGGAAACACCATATATTTT.

V is TRBV7-3 and J is TRBJ2-2; D not resolved. The CDR3 totals 15 residues. The V end was cut by 1 base, the J end by 2 bases, with 8 bases between. Germline CDR1 and CDR2: SGHTA and FQGTGA. The DNA of the CDR3 is TGTGCCAGCAGCTTAATGTCCCAAAACACCGGGGAGCTGTTTTTT. The encoded protein is CASSLMSQNTGELFF.

CDR3 loop: CASSPGDSYTGELFF. In DNA, the CDR3 is TGTGCCAGCTCACCAGGAGACAGTTACACCGGGGAGCTGTTTTTT. V and J are TRBV18 and TRBJ2-2, with TRBD1 as a possible D gene (5 bases). V lost 2 bases and J lost 3, with 10 bases in between. Looked up from germline, CDR1 is KGHSH and CDR2 is LQKENI. The CDR3 sequence is 15 residues long.

The rearrangement uses TRBV19 and TRBJ1-4; TRBD1 agrees at 8 bases. Unmatched junction bases numbered 4, after V lost 6 bases and J lost 7 bases. The CDR3 has 13 amino acids. The V gene's germline CDR1 is LNHDA and CDR2 SQIVND (reference sequence). CDR3 residues: CASRTGEVEKLFF. CDR3 nucleotides: TGTGCCAGTAGGACAGGGGAGGTTGAAAAACTGTTTTTT.

The chain recombines TRBV5-1 with TRBJ2-7; 10 nucleotides agree with TRBD1. There are 14 residues in the CDR3. The J segment lost 1 base and the V segment lost 5 bases, leaving 3 bases of the junction unmatched. CDR1 is SGHRS and CDR2 is YFSETQ in the germline V gene. CDR3 DNA sequence: TGCGCCAGCAGTTCGGGACAGGGGTCCTACGAGCAGTACTTC. Encoded protein: CASSSGQGSYEQYF.

The V call is TRBV16, the J call TRBJ2-7, with D possibly being TRBD1 (6 bases). The germline CDR1 and CDR2 sequences are KGHSY and FQNENV. CDR3 size: 14 residues. The V and J ends lost 2 bases and 0 bases respectively, with 8 bases between them. The chain's CDR3 is CASSQPGHSYEQYF. The CDR3 DNA reads as TGTGCCAGCAGCCAACCGGGACACTCCTACGAGCAGTACTTC.

The rearrangement joins TRBV18 to TRBJ1-3, with 7 nucleotides matching TRBD1. Trimming took 3 bases from V and 4 from J; bases not matched to a gene: 6. Germline values: CDR1 KGHSH, CDR2 LQKENI. The CDR3 is 15 residues long. The CDR3 DNA is TGTGCCAGCTCACCGGACATAGGGGGCGGAAACACCATATATTTT. Translating gives CASSPDIGGGNTIYF.